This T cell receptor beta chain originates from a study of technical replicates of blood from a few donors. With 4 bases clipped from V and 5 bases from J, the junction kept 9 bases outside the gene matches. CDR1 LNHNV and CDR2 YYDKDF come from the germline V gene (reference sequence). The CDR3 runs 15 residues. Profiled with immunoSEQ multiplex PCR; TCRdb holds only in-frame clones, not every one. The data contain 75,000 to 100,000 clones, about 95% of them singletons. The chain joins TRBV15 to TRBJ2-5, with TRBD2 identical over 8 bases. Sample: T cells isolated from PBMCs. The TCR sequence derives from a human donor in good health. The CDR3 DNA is TGTGCCACCAGCAATCAGCGGGAGTGGGAGGAGACCCAGTACTTC. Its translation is CATSNQREWEETQYF.